What follows are 17 T cell receptor beta chains derived from one specimen sequenced in a study of CD8 T cells in Susac syndrome. Random-hexamer reverse transcription was applied to 0.5 to 1 ug RNA. One entry per CDR3 protein, called by TCRdb with MiXCR from the immunoSEQ multiplex PCR reads. The top ten hold 0.1% to 0.15% of the sample, which has about 200,000 distinct CDR3 sequences, more than 85% seen once. The specimen sequenced was CD8+ T cells from PBMCs. These TCRs come from a human donor with multiple sclerosis.

The V call is TRBV6-6, the J call TRBJ2-4; tentative D call: TRBD2 (6 bases). The germline V gene has CDR1 MNHNY and CDR2 SVGAGI (reference sequence). V dropped 4 bases and J dropped 5 bases, with 15 bases sitting between them. CDR3 length equals 15 residues. The CDR3 spells CASSSYRDWENIQYF. CDR3 nucleotides: TGTGCCAGCAGTTCTTACCGGGACTGGGAAAACATTCAGTACTTC.

V and J are TRBV27 and TRBJ1-1; D is undetermined. V lost 8 bases and J lost 7, with 14 bases in between. The CDR3 sequence is 12 residues long. The germline V gene encodes CDR1 MNHEY and CDR2 SMNVEV (reference sequence). The CDR3 region is CASSGMAGEAFF. The CDR3 nucleotides are TGTGCCAGCTCCGGGATGGCGGGTGAAGCTTTCTTT.

The chain is built from TRBV7-9 and TRBJ2-7, with a weak D call TRBD2 (6 bases). This CDR3 is 15 amino acids long. The V gene lost 3 bases and the J gene lost 2 bases, with 14 bases spanning the gap. Germline values: CDR1 SEHNR, CDR2 FQNEAQ (reference sequence). The CDR3 sequence: CASSFVGSRAYEQYF. The DNA of the CDR3 is TGTGCCAGCAGCTTTGTCGGGAGTAGGGCCTACGAGCAGTACTTC.

V usage is TRBV12-3 or TRBV12-4 and J usage is TRBJ2-3; D gene ambiguous. CDR3 length: 15 amino acids. V dropped 4 bases and J dropped 0 bases, with 11 bases sitting between them. CDR3 sequence: CASSSPRVSTDTQYF. For the CDR3, the DNA is TGTGCCAGCAGTTCTCCAAGGGTCAGCACAGATACGCAGTATTTT.

This clonotype was counted only a few times. This chain joins TRBV7-6 and TRBJ1-5; maybe TRBD1 (5 bases). V gave up 5 bases and J gave up 0 bases, with 8 bases separating them. Germline V gene data show CDR1 as SGHVS and CDR2 as FNYEAQ. The CDR3 totals 14 residues. In DNA form, the CDR3 reads TGTGCCAGCAGCCGTGACAGTAGCAATCAGCCCCAGCATTTT. It codes for CASSRDSSNQPQHF.

The V call is TRBV10-3, the J call TRBJ2-2; D possibly corresponds to TRBD1 (5 bases). The CDR3 runs 16 residues. V lost 11 bases and J 0 bases, leaving 19 bases between the germline ends. Per the germline V gene, CDR1 is ENHRY and CDR2 is SYGVKD. The CDR3 DNA is TGTGCCGTCCTGGGGCGACTGGACGCGAACACCGGGGAGCTGTTTTTT. Encoded protein: CAVLGRLDANTGELFF.

The gene calls are TRBV2 and TRBJ1-1; D remains ambiguous. The CDR3 extends over 13 amino acids. V dropped 5 bases and J dropped 1 base, with 8 bases sitting between them. The germline gives CDR1 SNHLY, CDR2 FYNNEI. CDR3 sequence reads: CASSKGKNTEAFF. CDR3 DNA: TGTGCCAGCAGTAAAGGGAAGAACACTGAAGCTTTCTTT. The full variable domain, in which reference TRBV2 and TRBJ1-1 provide the parts outside the CDR3, is EPEVTQTPSHQVTQMGQEVILRCVPISNHLYFYWYRQILGQKVEFLVSFYNNEISEKSEIFDDQFSVERPDGSNFTLKIRSTKLEDSAMYFCASSKGKNTEAFFGQGTRLTVV.

This sequence joins TRBV7-9 and TRBJ2-5; D is uncertain. Germline loops: CDR1 SEHNR, CDR2 FQNEAQ (reference sequence). The CDR3 has 13 amino acids. The V end was cut by 6 bases, the J end by 1 base, with 9 bases between. CDR3 protein: CASRVGGQETQYF. CDR3 nucleotide sequence: TGTGCCAGCAGGGTCGGCGGCCAAGAGACCCAGTACTTC.

The genes are TRBV6-2 or TRBV6-3 and TRBJ2-5, with 8 bases aligning to TRBD1. Germline lookup yields CDR1 MNHEY and CDR2 SVGEGT. The CDR3 extends over 17 amino acids. J lost 2 bases, V lost 8 bases, and 16 bases had no gene match. CDR3 coding DNA: TGTGCCAGCGGAAAATACGGGGCGGGGACAGGTCAAGAGACCCAGTACTTC. Its translation is CASGKYGAGTGQETQYF.

V usage is TRBV29-1 and J usage is TRBJ2-2; D might be TRBD2 (5 bases). The CDR3 contains 11 residues. Germline assignment: CDR1 SQVTM and CDR2 ANQGSEA. V was cut by 7 bases and J by 2 bases, with 5 bases left in between. The CDR3 DNA reads TGCAGCGCGGGAAACACCGGGGAGCTGTTTTTT. This gives the protein CSAGNTGELFF.

This sequence joins TRBV7-8 and TRBJ2-7, with a weak D call TRBD2 (6 bases). V was shortened by 4 bases and J by 2 bases, with 15 bases between the two germline ends. The CDR3 length is 15 residues. Germline CDR1 and CDR2: SGHVS and FQNEAQ. The CDR3 bases are TGTGCCAGCAGCTGGGGAGGAAGTTTAACCTACGAGCAGTACTTC. Translating it yields CASSWGGSLTYEQYF.

This chain links TRBV5-1 with TRBJ1-1; D not resolved. Germline V gene lookup returns CDR1 SGHRS and CDR2 YFSETQ. The CDR3 totals 13 residues. Trimming removed 3 bases from V and 6 bases from J, with 12 bases in between. The DNA for the CDR3 is TGCGCCAGCAGCTCACCCACTATCTCTGAAGCTTTCTTT. Amino acids: CASSSPTISEAFF.

The rearrangement uses TRBV7-9 and TRBJ1-2; no definite D call. The CDR3 consists of 13 residues. Trimming shortened V by 1 base and J by 2 bases, and 5 bases separated the two germline ends. Germline CDR1 is SEHNR and CDR2 is FQNEAQ (reference sequence). CDR3 sequence: CASSLVSNYGYTF. The CDR3 coding sequence is TGTGCCAGCAGCTTAGTTAGCAACTATGGCTACACCTTC.

The chain couples TRBV13 to TRBJ2-2; 7 bases map to TRBD1. The CDR3 extends over 14 amino acids. In germline, CDR1 is PRHDT, CDR2 FYEKMQ (reference sequence). The V and J ends lost 6 bases and 6 bases, in that order; junction bases with no gene match: 7. The CDR3 bases are TGTGCCAGCAGTCGTGACAGGGACCCCGGGGAGCTGTTTTTT. Translation gives CASSRDRDPGELFF.

The chain couples TRBV2 to TRBJ1-1, with D maybe TRBD1 (6 bases). The germline gives CDR1 SNHLY, CDR2 FYNNEI. This CDR3 has 13 amino acids. Trimming removed 10 bases from V and 3 bases from J, with 15 bases in between. The DNA of the CDR3 is TGTGCCACCACCCCCGCAGGGGACACTGAAGCTTTCTTT. The encoded protein is CATTPAGDTEAFF.

V is TRBV29-1 and J is TRBJ1-2; tentatively, D is TRBD1 (6 bases). This CDR3 contains 16 residues. Trimming left V 4 bases short and J 0 bases short, with 18 bases between. Looked up from germline, CDR1 is SQVTM and CDR2 is ANQGSEA. The CDR3 region is CSVAGGGPPANYGYTF. The CDR3 DNA reads as TGCAGCGTTGCCGGGGGCGGGCCGCCAGCTAACTATGGCTACACCTTC.

The rearrangement uses TRBV19 and TRBJ2-1; 8 bases match TRBD2. The CDR3 spans 16 residues. The V segment lost 3 bases and the J segment 10 bases; nucleotides outside the gene matches: 14. Germline loops: CDR1 LNHDA, CDR2 SQIVND (reference sequence). CDR3 sequence: CASSIGRGIWEKEQFF. CDR3 sequence (DNA): TGTGCCAGTAGTATCGGGAGGGGTATATGGGAGAAGGAGCAGTTCTTC. The variable domain in full, completed from reference TRBV19 and TRBJ2-1, reads DGGITQSPKYLFRKEGQNVTLSCEQNLNHDAMYWYRQDPGQGLRLIYYSQIVNDFQKGDIAEGYSVSREKKESFPLTVTSAQKNPTAFYLCASSIGRGIWEKEQFFGPGTRLTVL.